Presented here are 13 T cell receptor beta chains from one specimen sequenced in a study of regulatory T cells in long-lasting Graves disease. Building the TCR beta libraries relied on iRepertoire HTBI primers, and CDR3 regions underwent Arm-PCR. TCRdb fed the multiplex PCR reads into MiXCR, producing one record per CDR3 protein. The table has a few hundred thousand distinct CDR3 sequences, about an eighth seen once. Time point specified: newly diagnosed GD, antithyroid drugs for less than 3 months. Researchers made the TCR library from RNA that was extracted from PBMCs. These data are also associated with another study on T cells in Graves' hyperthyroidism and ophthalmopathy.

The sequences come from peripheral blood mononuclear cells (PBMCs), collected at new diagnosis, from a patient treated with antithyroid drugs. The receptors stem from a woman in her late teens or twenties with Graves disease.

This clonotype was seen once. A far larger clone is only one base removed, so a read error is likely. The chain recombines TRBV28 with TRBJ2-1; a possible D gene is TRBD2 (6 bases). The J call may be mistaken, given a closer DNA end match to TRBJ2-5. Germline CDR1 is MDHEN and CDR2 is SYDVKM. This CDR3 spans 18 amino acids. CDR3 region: CANSPAFAGDWEQETQYF. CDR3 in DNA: TGTGCCAACAGTCCCGCCTTCGCCGGGGACTGGGAACAAGAGACCCAGTACTTC.

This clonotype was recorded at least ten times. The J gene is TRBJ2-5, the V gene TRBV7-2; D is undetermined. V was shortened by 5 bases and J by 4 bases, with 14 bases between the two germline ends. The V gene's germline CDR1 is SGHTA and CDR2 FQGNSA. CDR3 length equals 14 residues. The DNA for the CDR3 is TGTGCCAGCAGCCTAGGGCCTTTGGGAGAGACCCAGTACTTC. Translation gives CASSLGPLGETQYF.

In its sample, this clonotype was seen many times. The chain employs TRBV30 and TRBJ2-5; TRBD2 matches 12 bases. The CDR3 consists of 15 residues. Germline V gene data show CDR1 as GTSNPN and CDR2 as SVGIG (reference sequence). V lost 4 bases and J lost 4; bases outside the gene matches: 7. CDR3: CAWTSGRARRETQYF. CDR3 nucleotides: TGTGCCTGGACTAGCGGGAGGGCAAGGCGAGAGACCCAGTACTTC.

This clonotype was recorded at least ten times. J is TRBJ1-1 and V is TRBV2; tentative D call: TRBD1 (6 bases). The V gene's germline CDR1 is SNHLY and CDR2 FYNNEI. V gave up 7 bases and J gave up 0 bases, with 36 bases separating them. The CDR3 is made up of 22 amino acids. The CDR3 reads CASNPLWGRGSDEPIMNTEAFF. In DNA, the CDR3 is TGTGCCAGCAATCCCCTTTGGGGCAGGGGCTCCGACGAACCGATTATGAACACTGAAGCTTTCTTT.

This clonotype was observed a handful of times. The CDR3 protein is CASSVHAQETQYF. CDR3 DNA sequence: TGTGCCAGCAGTGTCCATGCTCAAGAGACCCAGTACTTC. V usage is TRBV12-3 or TRBV12-4 and J usage is TRBJ2-5; D gene ambiguous. Trimming removed 5 bases from V and 2 bases from J, with 9 bases in between. The CDR3 spans 13 residues.

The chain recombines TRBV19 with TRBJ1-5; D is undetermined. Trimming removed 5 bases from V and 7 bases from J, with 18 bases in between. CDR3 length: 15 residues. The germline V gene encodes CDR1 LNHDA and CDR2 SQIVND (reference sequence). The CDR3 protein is CASSLASVSVQPQHF. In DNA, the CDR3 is TGTGCCAGTAGTCTGGCGTCGGTCAGTGTACAGCCCCAGCATTTT.

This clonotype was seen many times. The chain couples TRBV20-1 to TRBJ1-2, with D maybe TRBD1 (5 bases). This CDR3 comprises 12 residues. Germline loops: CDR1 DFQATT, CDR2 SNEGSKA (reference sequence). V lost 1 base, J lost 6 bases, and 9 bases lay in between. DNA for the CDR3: TGCAGTGCTAGAGTGGGGGACCATGGCTACACCTTC. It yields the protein CSARVGDHGYTF.

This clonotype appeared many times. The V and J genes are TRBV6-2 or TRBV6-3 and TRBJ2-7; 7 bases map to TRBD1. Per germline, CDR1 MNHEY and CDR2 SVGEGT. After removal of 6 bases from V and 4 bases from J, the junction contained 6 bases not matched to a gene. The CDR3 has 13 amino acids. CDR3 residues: CASRQGTAYEQYV. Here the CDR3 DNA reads TGTGCCAGCAGGCAAGGGACAGCATACGAGCAGTACGTC.

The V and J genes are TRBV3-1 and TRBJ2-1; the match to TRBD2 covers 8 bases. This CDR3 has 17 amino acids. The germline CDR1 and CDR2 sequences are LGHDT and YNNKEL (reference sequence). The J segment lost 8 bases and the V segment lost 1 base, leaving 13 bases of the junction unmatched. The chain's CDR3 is CASSQVGGTGGLHEQFF. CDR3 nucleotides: TGTGCCAGCAGCCAAGTTGGCGGGACGGGGGGGCTTCATGAGCAGTTCTTC.

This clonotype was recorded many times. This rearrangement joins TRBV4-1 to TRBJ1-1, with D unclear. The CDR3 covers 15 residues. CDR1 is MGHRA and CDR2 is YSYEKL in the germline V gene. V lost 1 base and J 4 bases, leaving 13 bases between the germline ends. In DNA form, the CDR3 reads TGCGCCAGCAGCCAAGGGCGGGGTTTGGGCACTGAAGCTTTCTTT. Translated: CASSQGRGLGTEAFF.

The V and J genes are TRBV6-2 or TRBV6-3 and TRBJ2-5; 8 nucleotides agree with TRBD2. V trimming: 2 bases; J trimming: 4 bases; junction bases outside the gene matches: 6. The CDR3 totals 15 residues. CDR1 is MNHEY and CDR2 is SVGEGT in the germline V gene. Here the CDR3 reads CASSYVGGGTETQYF. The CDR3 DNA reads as TGTGCCAGCAGTTACGTCGGGGGGGGTACAGAGACCCAGTACTTC.

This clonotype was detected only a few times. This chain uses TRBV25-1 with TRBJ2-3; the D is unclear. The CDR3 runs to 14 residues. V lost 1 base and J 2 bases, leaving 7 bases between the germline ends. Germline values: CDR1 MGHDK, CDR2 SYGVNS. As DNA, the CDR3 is TGTGCCAGCAGTGAATTTCCTCCCACAGATACGCAGTATTTT. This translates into CASSEFPPTDTQYF. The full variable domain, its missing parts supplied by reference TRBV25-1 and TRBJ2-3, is EADIYQTPRYLVIGTGKKITLECSQTMGHDKMYWYQQDPGMELHLIHYSYGVNSTEKGDLSSESTVSRIRTEHFPLTLESARPSHTSQYLCASSEFPPTDTQYFGPGTRLTVL.

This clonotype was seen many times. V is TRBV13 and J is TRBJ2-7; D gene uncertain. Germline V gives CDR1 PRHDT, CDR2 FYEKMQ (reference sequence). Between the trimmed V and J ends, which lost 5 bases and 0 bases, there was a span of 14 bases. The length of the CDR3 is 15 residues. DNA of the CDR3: TGTGCCAGCAGCCTCCTTGGCCTTAACTCCTACGAGCAGTACTTC. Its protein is CASSLLGLNSYEQYF.